These 7 T cell receptor beta chains share one sample of origin, sequenced in a study of T cell responses to AZD1222 COVID-19 vaccine. Data came from immunoSEQ multiplex PCR; TCRdb stores just in-frame clones and leaves some out. The sample holds 100,000 to 130,000 clones, around nine tenths seen once. Sequenced here: peripheral blood, sampled 28 days after the second AZD1222 dose. The receptors were gathered from an adult who received the AZD1222 COVID-19 vaccine.

The V and J genes are TRBV7-2 and TRBJ1-1; perhaps TRBD1 as D (6 bases). V was shortened by 4 bases and J by 4 bases, with 13 bases between the two germline ends. The CDR3 has 14 residues. CDR1 is SGHTA and CDR2 is FQGNSA in the germline V gene. The CDR3 is CASSYGGFLTEAFF. CDR3 nucleotides: TGTGCCAGCAGCTACGGGGGCTTTCTCACTGAAGCTTTCTTT.

The CDR3 region has the DNA TGTGCCACAACAATCCCGGGGCCAGACAGTAACTATGGCTACACCTTC. Translating gives CATTIPGPDSNYGYTF. This rearrangement joins TRBV24-1 to TRBJ1-2; tentative D call: TRBD1 (5 bases). There are 16 residues in the CDR3. Germline V gene data show CDR1 as KGHDR and CDR2 as SFDVKD. V was pared by 10 bases and J by 1 base, with 21 bases between.

This chain links TRBV2 with TRBJ2-1; D assignment may be TRBD1 or TRBD2 (5 bases each). This CDR3 is built from 14 residues. Trimming removed 4 bases at V and 8 bases at J, with 15 bases between. CDR1 is SNHLY and CDR2 is FYNNEI in the germline V gene. The CDR3 sequence: CASSAAGTGDEQFF. In DNA, the CDR3 is TGTGCCAGCAGTGCCGCAGGGACGGGTGATGAGCAGTTCTTC.

The chain is built from TRBV3-1 (or the pseudogene TRBV3-2) and TRBJ1-6; 7 positions match TRBD1. The length of the CDR3 is 18 residues. The V gene end was trimmed by 4 bases and the J gene end by 2 bases; junction bases not matched to a gene: 11. CDR1 is LGHDT and CDR2 is YNNKEL in the germline V gene (reference sequence). The chain's CDR3 is CASSPETVQGAYNSPLHF. The CDR3, as DNA: TGTGCCAGCAGCCCCGAAACGGTGCAGGGGGCCTATAATTCACCCCTCCACTTT.

This clone was seen only once. The chain is built from TRBV6-5 and TRBJ2-2; D ambiguous. Germline CDR1 MNHEY, CDR2 SVGAGI. The CDR3 has 15 amino acids. Trimming shortened V by 2 bases and J by 2 bases, and 9 bases separated the two germline ends. As DNA, the CDR3 is TGTGCCAGCAGTTACAGGCAGGCCAACACCGGGGAGCTGTTTTTT. Translating it yields CASSYRQANTGELFF.

The CDR3 is CATSDSGTGGGQPQHF. The CDR3 DNA is TGTGCCACCAGTGATTCCGGGACAGGGGGAGGTCAGCCCCAGCATTTT. The V and J genes are TRBV24-1 and TRBJ1-5; 11 bases align to TRBD1. The CDR3 is 16 residues long. Trimming at V came to 2 bases and at J to 6 bases, leaving 5 bases not matched to a gene. The germline V gene has CDR1 KGHDR and CDR2 SFDVKD.

The gene calls are TRBV5-1 and TRBJ2-3; no definite D call. The CDR3 is made up of 14 amino acids. The ends were cut back, 3 bases at V and 2 bases at J, with 10 bases in the middle. Germline V CDR1 and CDR2: SGHRS, YFSETQ. CDR3 DNA sequence: TGCGCCAGCAGCTGGGCCGACCACACAGATACGCAGTATTTT. It translates to CASSWADHTDTQYF.